This section outlines one TCR beta chain sequence together with its context. This CDR3 comprises 14 residues. Germline CDR1 reads MDHEN; CDR2 reads SYDVKM. The V gene lost 7 bases and the J gene lost 0 bases, with 13 bases spanning the gap. This record comes from a study of blood T cell repertoires in COVID-19. Study-wide context: The United States, Italy and Spain were the sources of the acute and convalescent COVID-19 samples. In each case, the material was cDNA or gDNA derived from T cells, B-cell-depleted T cells, or PBMCs.

Source study methods: Nucleated cell counts were estimated from reference gene primer amplification. Here immunoSEQ multiplex PCR was the method, and the copy in TCRdb shows in-frame clones only, minus some. That table gives V, J and clone size, and the DNA gave D and trimming. Among about 220,000 clones, around 85% were seen once, and the ten largest hold 5.1%. Sequenced input: peripheral blood. This TCR was sampled from a human donor in a cohort sampled during active COVID-19. This chain joins TRBV28 and TRBJ2-7; no clear D. The CDR3 nucleotides are TGTGCCAGCAAGGAACGGGTCAGCTCCTACGAGCAGTACTTC. As protein: CASKERVSSYEQYF.